The source of this T cell receptor beta chain is a study of shared clonotypes between healthy human individuals. Study findings and constraints: The sampled material consisted only of blood, and tissue repertoires are likely to differ.

How the authors handled the data: Filtering differed because ImmunoSEQ produced junction-only sequences that carried no quality scores. The protocol was immunoSEQ multiplex PCR, while the TCRdb copy is restricted to in-frame clones and leaves out a portion. The DNA gave D and trimming, while V, J and clone size come from that table. The table includes under 1,100,000 clones, around three quarters detected once. Comment on this clone: Its specificity is unknown.

Sequencing was carried out using memory CD4+ T cells from PBMCs. The subset: CD45RA-negative fraction. The receptor was isolated from a man between 18 and 35 years old in good health. Some clones in this sample may be carry-over from other donors' samples.

The CDR3 protein is CASRKLKGAYEQYF. CDR3 bases: TGTGCCAGCAGAAAGTTGAAGGGAGCCTACGAGCAGTACTTC. The V gene is TRBV2, the J gene TRBJ2-7, with a weak D call TRBD2 (5 bases). Trimming removed 6 bases at V and 2 bases at J, with 14 bases between. Looked up from germline, CDR1 is SNHLY and CDR2 is FYNNEI. The CDR3 is made up of 14 amino acids.